The T cell receptor beta chain described here comes from a study of blood T cell repertoires in COVID-19. This clone is large (0.1 to 1%) within its sample. V lost 0 bases, J lost 0 bases, and 10 bases lay in between. The CDR3 length is 16 residues. Germline values: CDR1 MRHNA, CDR2 SNTAGT. The table came from immunoSEQ multiplex PCR; TCRdb's copy has only in-frame clones and leaves some out. The top ten clones hold roughly 9.1% of a sample with just over 15,000 clones, 80% to 85% of them seen once. This TCR came from a human donor in a cohort sampled during active COVID-19. The V gene is TRBV6-4, the J gene TRBJ2-3; D gene unclear. Input material: peripheral blood. CDR3 coding DNA: TGTGCCAGCAGTGACTCGTGGAGTGCTAGCACAGATACGCAGTATTTT. This gives the protein CASSDSWSASTDTQYF.